The entry below describes one T cell receptor (beta chain). Its antigen is still unknown. This sample is part of a study of shared clonotypes between healthy human individuals. Study overall: Each donor had three CD4 naive, three CD4 memory, two CD8 naive and one CD8 memory plate. Study-wide results and limits: Several donors showed sharing of approximately 5% of naive CD4 clonotypes. Despite large depth, sorted-subset datasets appeared incompletely sequenced.

Method: immunoSEQ multiplex PCR; TCRdb's copy keeps in-frame clones and lacks some. Counted here are about 2,200,000 clones, approximately 94% occurring once; the ten biggest clones make up 1.5% to 2%. CDR1 is SNHLY, CDR2 FYNNEI, per germline. V dropped 6 bases and J dropped 3; count of bases not matched to a gene: 8. CDR3 length: 16 residues. CD45RO-negative, CCR7-selected cells formed the naive CD8 fraction, which excluded terminally differentiated effector memory CD45RA+ cells. Recent vaccinations or acute infections were absent in the healthy HIV-negative adult donors. The receptor comes from a man in his late teens or twenties in good health. Some clones in this sample may be carry-over from other donors' samples. This sequence joins TRBV2 and TRBJ2-1, with 10 bases that match TRBD2. The sample was naive CD8+ T cells from PBMCs. CDR3 loop: CASRELAGGHYNEQFF. CDR3 DNA: TGTGCCAGCAGAGAGTTAGCGGGAGGCCACTACAATGAGCAGTTCTTC.